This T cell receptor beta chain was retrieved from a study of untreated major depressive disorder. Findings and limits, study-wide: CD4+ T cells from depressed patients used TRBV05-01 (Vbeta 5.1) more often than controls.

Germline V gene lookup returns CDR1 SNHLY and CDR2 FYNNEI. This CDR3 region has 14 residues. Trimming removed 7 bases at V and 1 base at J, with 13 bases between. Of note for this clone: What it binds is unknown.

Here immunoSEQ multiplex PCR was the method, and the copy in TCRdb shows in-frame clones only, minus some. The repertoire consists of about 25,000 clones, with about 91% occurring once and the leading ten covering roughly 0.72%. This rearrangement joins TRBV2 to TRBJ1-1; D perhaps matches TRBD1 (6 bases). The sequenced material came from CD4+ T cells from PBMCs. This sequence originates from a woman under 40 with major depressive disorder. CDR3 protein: CASKGQIENTEAFF. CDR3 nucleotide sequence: TGTGCCAGCAAAGGACAGATCGAGAACACTGAAGCTTTCTTT.